This T cell receptor (beta chain) derives from a study of blood T cells in healthy people across ages. For the second PCR, which ran for about 7 to 11 cycles, a sample-barcoded 5' primer and a J-beta primer mix were used. At least 2.5 million CDR3-containing paired-end reads were obtained per sample. TCRdb independently ran MiXCR on the 5' RACE reads; one entry per CDR3 protein. This sample carries 750,000 or so distinct CDR3 sequences, 25% of them seen once, and the ten largest clones take roughly 9%. The ends were cut back, 7 bases at V and 5 bases at J, with 14 bases in the middle. The CDR3 sequence is 13 residues long. These same records also appear under a second study, on T cells of mothers and their children.

Sequenced: blood. The V and J genes are TRBV12-3 or TRBV12-4 and TRBJ2-5; D perhaps matches TRBD2 (5 bases). The sequence was obtained from a boy younger than 18 in good health. The DNA for the CDR3 is TGTGCCAGCACTTTCGACGGGATGGAGACCCAGTACTTC. The encoded protein is CASTFDGMETQYF.